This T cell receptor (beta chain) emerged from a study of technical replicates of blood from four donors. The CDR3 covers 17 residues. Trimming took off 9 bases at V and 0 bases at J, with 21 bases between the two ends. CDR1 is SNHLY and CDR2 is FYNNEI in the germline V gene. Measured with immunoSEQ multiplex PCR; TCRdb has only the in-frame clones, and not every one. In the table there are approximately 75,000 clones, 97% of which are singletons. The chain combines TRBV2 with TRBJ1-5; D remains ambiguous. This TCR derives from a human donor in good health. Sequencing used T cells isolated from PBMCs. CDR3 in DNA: TGTGCCAGTATAGATGACACGACCATGAATAGCAATCAGCCCCAGCATTTT. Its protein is CASIDDTTMNSNQPQHF.